Shown below are 5 T cell receptor beta chains from a single sample sequenced in a study of blood T cell repertoires in COVID-19. TCRdb keeps only in-frame clones here, not all; method: immunoSEQ multiplex PCR. The sample gives 300,000 to 400,000 clones, about nine tenths of which show up once; 1% is in the top ten. The sequenced material came from peripheral blood. The receptors shown here come from a man in his fifties or sixties with active or convalescent COVID-19.

The genes are TRBV7-3 and TRBJ2-3; no reliable D call. Trimming pared 3 bases from V and 1 base from J, leaving 11 bases between. This CDR3 has 15 residues. Germline-derived CDR1 and CDR2 are SGHTA and FQGTGA. CDR3 in DNA: TGTGCCAGCAGCTTGAAACCGGGTGGCACAGATACGCAGTATTTT. Its protein product is CASSLKPGGTDTQYF.

V gene TRBV20-1 combines with J gene TRBJ1-2; D ambiguous. This CDR3 is 11 amino acids long. Trimming took off 4 bases at V and 4 bases at J, with 7 bases between the two ends. Germline CDR1 and CDR2: DFQATT and SNEGSKA (reference sequence). CDR3 in DNA: TGCAGTGCTACCTCTTTCTATGGCTACACCTTC. This gives the protein CSATSFYGYTF.

The chain couples TRBV7-7 to TRBJ2-2, with 8 bases that match TRBD1. CDR3 length: 16 residues. V was pared by 5 bases and J by 3 bases, with 8 bases of the junction left unmatched. Germline CDR1 is SSHAT and CDR2 is FNYEAQ (reference sequence). The CDR3 sequence: CASSIRPGGDTGELFF. The CDR3, as DNA: TGTGCCAGCAGCATTAGGCCAGGGGGCGACACCGGGGAGCTGTTTTTT.

The V gene is TRBV6-5, the J gene TRBJ1-1; D perhaps matches TRBD1 (6 bases). Trimming left V 1 base short and J 0 bases short, with 9 bases between. This CDR3 region has 15 residues. From germline, CDR1 is MNHEY and CDR2 SVGAGI. This CDR3 is CASSYYGTLNTEAFF. The CDR3 DNA reads as TGTGCCAGCAGTTACTACGGGACACTGAACACTGAAGCTTTCTTT.

The CDR3 is CASSLGFRGAGNTIYF. CDR3 coding DNA: TGTGCCAGCAGCTTAGGGTTCAGGGGAGCTGGAAACACCATATATTTT. The rearrangement joins TRBV7-8 to TRBJ1-3, with D possibly TRBD1 on 6 matching bases. V dropped 1 base and J dropped 2 bases, with 12 bases sitting between them. The CDR3 loop spans 16 amino acids. CDR1 SGHVS and CDR2 FQNEAQ come from the germline V gene.